The text below deals with one T cell receptor (beta chain). The antigen is unknown. The source of the sample is a study of cytomegalovirus exposure and HLA in healthy donors. Study-level points and caveats: Cytomegalovirus status, reportedly, was diagnosed with high specificity and sensitivity by the classifier. The majority of TCR sequences were rare, yet some public TCRs appeared in many donors. One later analysis, an examination of the 120 or so validation repertoires, found that first-cohort TCR clusters tended to co-occur in them. In vitro experiments confirmed that three CMV-associated chains were specific for CMV antigens.

The V end was cut by 1 base, the J end by 0 bases, with 10 bases between. Per germline, CDR1 LNHDA and CDR2 SQIVND (reference sequence). This CDR3 is built from 15 residues. The table came from immunoSEQ multiplex PCR; TCRdb's copy has only in-frame clones and leaves some out. The sample comprises about 250,000 clones, about 88% of which are singletons, and about 12% rests with the top ten. The sequenced sample was PBMCs. The V gene is TRBV19, the J gene TRBJ2-7, with D perhaps given as TRBD1 or TRBD2 (5 bases each). The TCR was taken from a man between 18 and 35 years old in good health and CMV-seropositive. DNA for the CDR3: TGTGCCAGTAGTATAGGACGGGACCTCTCCTACGAGCAGTACTTC. Translating gives CASSIGRDLSYEQYF.